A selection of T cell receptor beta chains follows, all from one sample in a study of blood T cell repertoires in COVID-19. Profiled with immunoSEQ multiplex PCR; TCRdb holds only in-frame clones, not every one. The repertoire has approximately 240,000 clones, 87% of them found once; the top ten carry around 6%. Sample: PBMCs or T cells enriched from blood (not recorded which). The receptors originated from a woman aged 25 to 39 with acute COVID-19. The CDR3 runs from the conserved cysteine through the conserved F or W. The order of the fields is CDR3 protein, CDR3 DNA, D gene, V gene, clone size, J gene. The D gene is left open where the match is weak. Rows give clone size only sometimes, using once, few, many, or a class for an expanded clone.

CDR3 protein: CASDSTRGQVWRLAKNIQYF; CDR3 DNA: TGTGCCAGCGACTCTACGAGGGGACAGGTTTGGCGACTAGCCAAAAACATTCAGTACTTC; D gene: -; V gene: TRBV21-1; clone size: -; J gene: TRBJ2-4
CDR3 protein: CSVGTGVSYGYTF; CDR3 DNA: TGCAGCGTTGGAACAGGGGTTAGTTATGGCTACACCTTC; D gene: TRBD1; V gene: TRBV29-1; clone size: -; J gene: TRBJ1-2
CDR3 protein: CASGLAGTSGTDAYEQYF; CDR3 DNA: TGTGCTAGTGGTTTGGCCGGGACTAGCGGGACGGACGCCTACGAGCAGTACTTC; D gene: TRBD2; V gene: TRBV12-5; clone size: -; J gene: TRBJ2-7
CDR3 protein: CASSDGQGITYEQYF; CDR3 DNA: TGTGCCAGTAGTGACGGACAGGGGATCACCTACGAGCAGTACTTC; D gene: TRBD1; V gene: TRBV19; clone size: -; J gene: TRBJ2-7
CDR3 protein: CASNPATGATDTQYF; CDR3 DNA: TGCGCCAGCAACCCTGCGACAGGCGCCACAGATACGCAGTATTTT; D gene: -; V gene: TRBV5-1; clone size: -; J gene: TRBJ2-3
CDR3 protein: CASSQEGSYEQYF; CDR3 DNA: TGTGCCAGCAGCCAGGAGGGGTCCTACGAGCAGTACTTC; D gene: -; V gene: TRBV6-5; clone size: -; J gene: TRBJ2-7
CDR3 protein: CASSEGVRDRGLNEQFF; CDR3 DNA: TGTGCCAGCAGTGAAGGGGTGCGGGACAGGGGTCTTAATGAGCAGTTCTTC; D gene: TRBD1; V gene: TRBV2; clone size: -; J gene: TRBJ2-1
CDR3 protein: CASRVAGGPGDEQFF; CDR3 DNA: TGTGCCAGCAGAGTAGCGGGGGGGCCGGGCGATGAGCAGTTCTTC; D gene: TRBD2; V gene: TRBV28; clone size: once; J gene: TRBJ2-1
CDR3 protein: CASSTGGAGTGELFF; CDR3 DNA: TGTGCCAGCAGCACAGGGGGCGCGGGCACCGGGGAGCTGTTTTTT; D gene: TRBD1; V gene: TRBV7-2; clone size: -; J gene: TRBJ2-2
CDR3 protein: CASSEVQGNNSPLHF; CDR3 DNA: TGTGCCAGCAGTGAGGTGCAGGGTAATAATTCACCCCTCCACTTT; D gene: -; V gene: TRBV2; clone size: once; J gene: TRBJ1-6
CDR3 protein: CASGRSGGVEETQYF; CDR3 DNA: TGCGCCAGCGGTCGTAGCGGGGGTGTGGAGGAGACCCAGTACTTC; D gene: TRBD2; V gene: TRBV10-2; clone size: -; J gene: TRBJ2-5
CDR3 protein: CASSDSLAGTYNEQFF; CDR3 DNA: TGTGCCAGCAGTGATTCTCTAGCGGGGACCTACAATGAGCAGTTCTTC; D gene: TRBD2; V gene: TRBV6-1; clone size: -; J gene: TRBJ2-1
CDR3 protein: CASSLYYGGRAGNEQFF; CDR3 DNA: TGTGCCAGCAGTTTATACTATGGCGGGAGGGCTGGGAATGAGCAGTTCTTC; D gene: TRBD2; V gene: TRBV28; clone size: -; J gene: TRBJ2-1
CDR3 protein: CASSVGPAGGNNEQFF; CDR3 DNA: TGTGCCAGCAGCGTAGGACCTGCGGGGGGAAACAATGAGCAGTTCTTC; D gene: TRBD2; V gene: TRBV9; clone size: once; J gene: TRBJ2-1
CDR3 protein: CASSPWEGSEAFF; CDR3 DNA: TGTGCCAGCAGCCCCTGGGAAGGGAGTGAAGCTTTCTTT; D gene: -; V gene: TRBV9; clone size: -; J gene: TRBJ1-1
CDR3 protein: CASSIPRTAANNEQFF; CDR3 DNA: TGTGCCAGTAGTATACCCCGGACAGCAGCGAACAATGAGCAGTTCTTC; D gene: -; V gene: TRBV19; clone size: -; J gene: TRBJ2-1
CDR3 protein: CAVGTSGAGEQFF; CDR3 DNA: TGTGCCGTAGGGACTAGCGGGGCGGGTGAGCAGTTCTTC; D gene: TRBD2; V gene: TRBV7-9; clone size: -; J gene: TRBJ2-1
CDR3 protein: CASSNRDTEAFF; CDR3 DNA: TGTGCCAGCAGCAACAGGGACACTGAAGCTTTCTTT; D gene: -; V gene: TRBV13; clone size: -; J gene: TRBJ1-1
CDR3 protein: CASSISAGRNTEAFF; CDR3 DNA: TGTGCCAGTAGTATTTCAGCGGGCAGAAACACTGAAGCTTTCTTT; D gene: -; V gene: TRBV19; clone size: -; J gene: TRBJ1-1
CDR3 protein: CASSSGDRDQETQYF; CDR3 DNA: TGTGCCAGCAGCTCTGGGGACAGGGATCAAGAGACCCAGTACTTC; D gene: TRBD1; V gene: TRBV5-8; clone size: -; J gene: TRBJ2-5
CDR3 protein: CASSSLFSSTDTQYF; CDR3 DNA: TGTGCCAGCAGTTCCCTCTTTTCTAGCACAGATACGCAGTATTTT; D gene: -; V gene: TRBV28; clone size: -; J gene: TRBJ2-3
CDR3 protein: CASSLRQGGDTEAFF; CDR3 DNA: TGTGCCAGCAGCCTCCGACAGGGAGGCGACACTGAAGCTTTCTTT; D gene: TRBD1; V gene: TRBV11-1; clone size: -; J gene: TRBJ1-1
CDR3 protein: CASSTRTGGVTEAFF; CDR3 DNA: TGCGCCAGCAGCACGAGGACAGGGGGCGTCACTGAAGCTTTCTTT; D gene: TRBD1; V gene: TRBV5-1; clone size: -; J gene: TRBJ1-1
CDR3 protein: CASRMGRYEQYF; CDR3 DNA: TGTGCCAGTAGGATGGGCCGCTACGAGCAGTACTTC; D gene: -; V gene: TRBV2; clone size: -; J gene: TRBJ2-7
CDR3 protein: CSVGSPGGTYEQYF; CDR3 DNA: TGCAGCGTTGGCTCCCCGGGGGGTACCTACGAGCAGTACTTC; D gene: TRBD2; V gene: TRBV29-1; clone size: -; J gene: TRBJ2-7
CDR3 protein: CASIDPGEPPLHF; CDR3 DNA: TGTGCCAGCATCGATCCCGGGGAGCCACCCCTCCACTTT; D gene: -; V gene: TRBV6-5; clone size: -; J gene: TRBJ1-6
CDR3 protein: CSVDSGTYEQYF; CDR3 DNA: TGCAGCGTTGATAGCGGCACTTACGAGCAGTACTTC; D gene: -; V gene: TRBV29-1; clone size: once; J gene: TRBJ2-7
CDR3 protein: CASSRHSGANVLTF; CDR3 DNA: TGTGCCAGCAGCCGACACTCTGGGGCCAACGTCCTGACTTTC; D gene: -; V gene: TRBV14; clone size: -; J gene: TRBJ2-6
CDR3 protein: CASSIFLTGGADYGYTF; CDR3 DNA: TGTGCCAGTAGTATATTCCTTACAGGGGGCGCGGATTATGGCTACACCTTC; D gene: TRBD1; V gene: TRBV19; clone size: -; J gene: TRBJ1-2
CDR3 protein: CASTSQGGPYEQYF; CDR3 DNA: TGTGCCAGCACCTCTCAGGGGGGCCCCTACGAGCAGTACTTC; D gene: -; V gene: TRBV7-9; clone size: few; J gene: TRBJ2-7